These T cell receptor beta chains were read from a single sample in a study of shared clonotypes between healthy human individuals. TCRdb's table, derived via immunoSEQ multiplex PCR, lists solely in-frame clones and lacks some. The sample carries more than 2 million clones, nearly 97% recorded once. Sequenced material: naive CD4+ T cells sorted from blood. Receptors originate from a man in his late teens or twenties in good health. The CDR3 runs from the conserved cysteine through the conserved F or W.

length: 16; V: TRBV6-5; CDR3: CASSSIKRGTNNEQFF
length: 16; V: TRBV18; CDR3: CASSPRSQSSNQPQHF
length: 14; V: TRBV9; CDR3: CASQRQGGTGELFF
length: 16; V: TRBV5-6; CDR3: CASSLATGHLNQPQHF
length: 14; V: TRBV19; CDR3: CASTFAREGYGYTF
length: 12; V: TRBV28; CDR3: CASGENTGELFF
length: 14; V: TRBV5-4; CDR3: CASRVSRDSYGYTF
length: 10; V: TRBV20-1; CDR3: CSGFRETQYF
length: 13; V: TRBV30; CDR3: CAWSRGKSYEQYF
length: 13; V: TRBV25-1; CDR3: CASSEGGQNEQYF
length: 17; V: TRBV10-2; CDR3: CASSDSLNTFYTDTQYF
length: 16; V: TRBV11-2; CDR3: CASSLDSGGSYNEQFF
length: 16; V: TRBV7-9; CDR3: CASSPGLAGRGDEQYF
length: 18; V: TRBV4-1; CDR3: CASSQKIGLAGASDEQFF
length: 14; V: TRBV6-5; CDR3: CASTKAGSSYEQYF
length: 14; V: TRBV11-2; CDR3: CASRRPGEHYGYTF
length: 16; V: TRBV28; CDR3: CASSPPSGGTYNEQFF
length: 16; V: TRBV4-2; CDR3: CASSQAAGTNTGELFF
length: 14; V: TRBV19; CDR3: CASSPDNGNQPQHF
length: 14; V: TRBV27; CDR3: CASRRSGAGTEAFF
length: 14; V: TRBV19; CDR3: CASSIGQRPYEQYF
length: 18; V: TRBV7-9; CDR3: CASRPPLGTLKANNEQFF
length: 14; V: TRBV7-3; CDR3: CASSLQGRNSPLHF
length: 15; V: TRBV28; CDR3: CASSFTSGLYRELFF
length: 13; V: TRBV10-1; CDR3: CASSPQGGYEQYF
length: 15; V: TRBV2; CDR3: CASDRTGANTGELFF
length: 15; V: TRBV7-2; CDR3: CASSLGTSGKETQYF